These 13 T cell receptor beta chains were all obtained from the same sample, sequenced in a study of tumor-infiltrating lymphocytes in oesophageal squamous cell carcinoma. TCRdb independently ran MiXCR on the PCR reads; one entry per CDR3 protein. The sample lists 15,000 to 20,000 distinct CDR3 sequences; less than 50% were seen once. Sequenced input: normal esophageal tissue next to the tumor. These receptors all stem from a female donor with esophageal squamous cell carcinoma.

Details on this clonotype: At one of its ends the junction is not consistent with the germline gene, which may arise from a read error. The chain links TRBV7-6 to TRBJ2-7; D possibly corresponds to TRBD1 (6 bases). CDR1 and CDR2 from the germline V gene are SGHVS and FNYEAQ. The CDR3 has 16 residues. This CDR3 is CASSLPHRVGAYEQYF. The CDR3 DNA follows: TGTGCTAGCAGCTTACCACACAGGGTCGGAGCCTACGAGCAGTACTTC.

The table lists this clonotype with a count of one. No conserved phenylalanine or tryptophan is present at the end of the CDR3, so a read error is the likely explanation. The limits of the CDR3 on the DNA are not certain, so only TCRdb's listed CDR3 is given. The CDR3 here is CASSYSDRGRGYTFGS. V is TRBV6-2 or TRBV6-3 and J is TRBJ2-3; the table's TRBD1 call for D was not verified on the DNA. CDR1 is MNHEY, CDR2 SVGEGT, per germline. Termini included, the CDR3 measures 16 amino acids.

This clonotype occurred many times. V and J are TRBV7-9 and TRBJ2-2, with a possible D match to TRBD2 (6 bases). The CDR3 runs 16 residues. The V end was cut by 7 bases, the J end by 2 bases, with 17 bases between. In germline, CDR1 is SEHNR, CDR2 FQNEAQ (reference sequence). CDR3 amino acids: CASNPAGRINTGELFF. The CDR3 nucleotides read TGTGCCAGCAACCCCGCGGGGCGGATTAACACCGGGGAGCTGTTTTTT. Using reference TRBV7-9 and TRBJ2-2 for the parts outside the CDR3, the full variable domain is DTGVSQNPRHKITKRGQNVTFRCDPISEHNRLYWYRQTLGQGPEFLTYFQNEAQLEKSRLLSDRFSAERPKGSFSTLEIQRTEQGDSAMYLCASNPAGRINTGELFFGEGSRLTVL.

V and J are TRBV7-3 and TRBJ2-5; 7 bases align to TRBD1. V shed 5 bases, J shed 11 bases, and the junction held 17 bases outside the gene matches. The CDR3 consists of 15 residues. Germline V gene lookup returns CDR1 SGHTA and CDR2 FQGTGA. CDR3 region: CASSPDRTAYNEQYF. The CDR3 region has the DNA TGTGCCAGCAGCCCGGACAGGACGGCCTACAATGAGCAGTACTTC.

Worth noting for this clonotype: The final CDR3 position lacks the conserved phenylalanine or tryptophan, pointing to a likely read error. The chain uses TRBV7-3 and TRBJ2-5, with TRBD2 identical over 12 bases. The DNA end lines up better with TRBJ2-7; the J call may be wrong. The CDR3 length is 14 residues. Germline assignment: CDR1 SGHTA and CDR2 FQGTGA. The CDR3 DNA reads as TGTGCCAGCAGCTCCCTAGCGGGGGGGCGCGAGCAGTACCTC. It specifies CASSSLAGGREQYL.

The chain is built from TRBV19 and TRBJ1-5, with TRBD1 matching over 8 bases. V gave up 4 bases and J gave up 4 bases; unmatched junction bases: 0. This CDR3 is 13 amino acids long. The germline V gene encodes CDR1 LNHDA and CDR2 SQIVND (reference sequence). The CDR3 here is CASSRDRNQPQHF. The DNA of the CDR3 is TGTGCCAGTAGTAGGGACAGGAATCAGCCCCAGCATTTT. The full variable domain, with the rest looked up from reference TRBV19 and TRBJ1-5, is DGGITQSPKYLFRKEGQNVTLSCEQNLNHDAMYWYRQDPGQGLRLIYYSQIVNDFQKGDIAEGYSVSREKKESFPLTVTSAQKNPTAFYLCASSRDRNQPQHFGDGTRLSIL.

The table lists this clonotype with many counts. The chain employs TRBV5-5 and TRBJ1-1; D perhaps matches TRBD1 (5 bases). Between the trimmed V and J ends, which lost 2 bases and 5 bases, there was a span of 10 bases. Germline CDR1 is SGHKS and CDR2 is YYEKEE (reference sequence). The CDR3 sequence is 13 residues long. The CDR3 loop is CASSFAGRTEAFF. CDR3 DNA: TGTGCCAGCAGCTTTGCAGGGAGGACTGAAGCTTTCTTT.

As DNA, the CDR3 is TGTGCCAGCAGTTTACTACGGGACTCCTACGAGCAGTACTTC. It is translated as CASSLLRDSYEQYF. The chain has TRBV5-3 and TRBJ2-5, with D maybe TRBD2 (5 bases). The J call is in doubt because the DNA end fits TRBJ2-7 better. TRBV5-3 is reported as an ORF; its role is uncertain. This CDR3 has 14 residues.

Concerning this clonotype itself: Since no conserved phenylalanine or tryptophan closes the CDR3, a read error is the likely cause. The DNA is omitted, as the CDR3 cannot be located on it reliably, and the CDR3 follows TCRdb's listing. The chain joins TRBV11-2 to TRBJ2-7; the D segment call TRBD2 is taken from the table without a DNA check. Germline V gives CDR1 SGHAT, CDR2 FQNNGV. The CDR3 numbers 16 amino acids, ends counted. The CDR3 region is CASSSTSGTYEQYFGS.

Ten or more counts support this clonotype. The chain couples TRBV11-2 to TRBJ2-4; possibly TRBD1 for D (6 bases). From germline, CDR1 is SGHAT and CDR2 FQNNGV. Trimming took off 1 base at V and 5 bases at J, with 12 bases between the two ends. The CDR3 contains 15 residues. Here the CDR3 reads CASSLGGDTQNIQYF. The CDR3 nucleotides are TGTGCCAGCAGCTTAGGAGGGGACACTCAAAACATTCAGTACTTC. Looking up the rest from reference TRBV11-2 and TRBJ2-4 gives the full variable domain: EAGVAQSPRYKIIEKRQSVAFWCNPISGHATLYWYQQILGQGPKLLIQFQNNGVVDDSQLPKDRFSAERLKGVDSTLKIQPAKLEDSAVYLCASSLGGDTQNIQYFGAGTRLSVL.

Concerning this clonotype itself: The final CDR3 position lacks the conserved phenylalanine or tryptophan, pointing to a likely read error. No DNA is shown, since the ends of the CDR3 on it are uncertain; the CDR3 is the one TCRdb lists. The chain recombines TRBV7-8 with TRBJ2-7; the DNA was not used to check the table's D call, TRBD2. The germline V gene has CDR1 SGHVS and CDR2 FQNEAQ. The CDR3 is made up of 18 amino acids, end residues included. The CDR3: CASSLRDPLSYNEQFFGS.

V is TRBV6-8 and J is TRBJ1-2, with D perhaps TRBD1 (5 bases). V lost 7 bases to trimming and J lost 2 bases, with 14 bases between them. CDR1 is MNHGY and CDR2 is SAAAGT in the germline V gene. This CDR3 comprises 14 residues. The CDR3 DNA follows: TGTGCCAGCACCGCCCTCGGGGGGAACTATGGCTACACCTTC. This encodes CASTALGGNYGYTF.

The table lists this clonotype with many counts. The rearrangement uses TRBV15 and TRBJ2-2; D might be TRBD2 (5 bases). This CDR3 spans 17 amino acids. The V gene's germline CDR1 is LNHNV and CDR2 YYDKDF (reference sequence). Trimming shortened V by 0 bases and J by 4 bases, and 15 bases separated the two germline ends. The CDR3 here is CATSREVGATGTGELFF. DNA for the CDR3: TGTGCCACCAGCAGAGAAGTGGGAGCTACTGGCACCGGGGAGCTGTTTTTT. Based on the CDR3 plus reference TRBV15 and TRBJ2-2, the full variable domain is DAMVIQNPRYQVTQFGKPVTLSCSQTLNHNVMYWYQQKSSQAPKLLFHYYDKDFNNEADTPDNFQSRRPNTSFCFLDIRSPGLGDTAMYLCATSREVGATGTGELFFGEGSRLTVL.